Below are 8 T cell receptor beta chains sequenced from a single sample in a study of blood T cell repertoires in COVID-19. Assay used: immunoSEQ multiplex PCR; TCRdb lists only in-frame clones, some missing. This table has 400,000 to 450,000 clones, around 91% appearing once. The sequenced material came from peripheral blood. The receptors shown here come from a woman in her forties with COVID-19, enrolled during active disease.

The chain combines TRBV28 with TRBJ1-2, with 8 bases identical to TRBD1. The V gene's germline CDR1 is MDHEN and CDR2 SYDVKM. This CDR3 has 15 amino acids. The ends lost 6 bases at V and 4 bases at J; junction bases unmatched: 10. Here the CDR3 reads CASRQGQVISYGYTF. CDR3 in DNA: TGTGCCAGCAGGCAGGGACAGGTGATTTCCTATGGCTACACCTTC.

V is TRBV27 and J is TRBJ1-5; a weak D match, TRBD1 (5 bases). Germline assignment: CDR1 MNHEY and CDR2 SMNVEV (reference sequence). The length of the CDR3 is 16 residues. Trimming removed 4 bases from V and 6 bases from J, with 19 bases in between. CDR3 nucleotide sequence: TGTGCCAGCAGTTCTTTACCGGGAGGGAGGGGTCAGCCCCAGCATTTT. This encodes CASSSLPGGRGQPQHF.

The chain couples TRBV28 to TRBJ1-1, with D possibly TRBD1 on 6 matching bases. The V gene lost 4 bases and the J gene lost 5 bases, with 14 bases spanning the gap. This CDR3 is built from 14 residues. The V gene's germline CDR1 is MDHEN and CDR2 SYDVKM. CDR3 nucleotide sequence: TGTGCCAGCAGTTCTAGGGGGATAAAGACTGAAGCTTTCTTT. Residues: CASSSRGIKTEAFF.

The J gene is TRBJ1-1, the V gene TRBV29-1, with D unclear. The CDR3 extends over 12 amino acids. The ends were cut back, 4 bases at V and 1 base at J, with 7 bases in the middle. Germline CDR1 SQVTM, CDR2 ANQGSEA. In DNA, the CDR3 is TGCAGCGTTGCGGCAGGGAACACTGAAGCTTTCTTT. Its protein is CSVAAGNTEAFF.

The chain recombines TRBV21-1 with TRBJ2-1; the D segment call TRBD2 is taken from the table without a DNA check. TRBV21-1 is listed as a pseudogene. There are 21 residues in the CDR3. Here the CDR3 reads CASSPTQWPGKNRSSYNEQFF. In DNA form, the CDR3 reads TGTGCCAGCAGCCCTACTCAGTGGCCGGGGAAGAACCGGAGCTCCTACAATGAGCAGTTCTTC.

This chain connects TRBV19 to TRBJ1-2; D unresolved. The CDR3 consists of 12 residues. Deletions cut 7 bases from V and 8 bases from J, with 14 bases between. Germline V gene data show CDR1 as LNHDA and CDR2 as SQIVND (reference sequence). DNA of the CDR3: TGTGCCAGTAATTGGGCGGCGGGCGGCTACACCTTC. It codes for CASNWAAGGYTF.

This clone was seen once. The chain employs TRBV28 and TRBJ1-5; D gene unclear. This CDR3 region has 14 residues. V gave up 4 bases and J gave up 0 bases, with 7 bases separating them. Looked up from germline, CDR1 is MDHEN and CDR2 is SYDVKM. DNA of the CDR3: TGTGCCAGCAGTTCGGGTAATAGCAATCAGCCCCAGCATTTT. Its protein is CASSSGNSNQPQHF.

The V call is TRBV10-3, the J call TRBJ1-1; D is perhaps TRBD1 (6 bases). Trimming shortened V by 3 bases and J by 1 base, and 12 bases separated the two germline ends. The V gene's germline CDR1 is ENHRY and CDR2 SYGVKD. This CDR3 spans 15 amino acids. CDR3 sequence: CAISEHDRPNTEAFF. The DNA of the CDR3 is TGTGCCATCAGTGAACACGACAGGCCGAACACTGAAGCTTTCTTT.